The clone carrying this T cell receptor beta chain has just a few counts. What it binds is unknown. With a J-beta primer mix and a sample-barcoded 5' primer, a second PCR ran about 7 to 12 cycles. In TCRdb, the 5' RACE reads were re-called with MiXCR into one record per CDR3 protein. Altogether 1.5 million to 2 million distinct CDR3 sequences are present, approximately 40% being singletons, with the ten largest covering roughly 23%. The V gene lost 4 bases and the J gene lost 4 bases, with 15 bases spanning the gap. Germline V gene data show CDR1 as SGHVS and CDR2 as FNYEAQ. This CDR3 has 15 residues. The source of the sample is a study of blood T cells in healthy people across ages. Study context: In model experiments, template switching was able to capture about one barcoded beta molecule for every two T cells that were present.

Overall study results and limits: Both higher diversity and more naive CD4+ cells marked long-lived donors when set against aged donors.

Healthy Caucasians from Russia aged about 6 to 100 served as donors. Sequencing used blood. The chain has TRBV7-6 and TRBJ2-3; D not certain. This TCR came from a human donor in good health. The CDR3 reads CASSYGYNWADTQYF. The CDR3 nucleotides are TGTGCCAGCAGCTATGGGTACAACTGGGCAGATACGCAGTATTTT.